This T cell receptor (beta chain) appears in the sequencing data of a study of vaccination and CD4 T cells after COVID-19. In the study overall: Each post-COVID sample was drawn after diagnosis, and the median interval was roughly 100 days (range 35 to 161). Treatment of control cultures consisted of a CEFX pool, an HIV-1 Nef pool, or no peptide.

Noted treatment: roughly ten-day PBMC culture with coronavirus spike peptide pools or control peptides (ViraFEST assay). Study-level findings and limits: The median SARS-CoV-2-reactive clonotype number increased from about 20 to 38, without statistical significance.

Cultured CD4+ T-cell DNA underwent Oncomine TCR Beta short-read sequencing. TCRdb redid the calling of the PCR reads with MiXCR, one entry per CDR3 protein. Of approximately 12,000 distinct CDR3 sequences listed, 50% to 55% were seen once; the top ten hold 16%. With regard to this clonotype: Antigen: not known.

Trimming removed 0 bases from V and 11 bases from J, with 8 bases in between. CDR1 MNHEY and CDR2 SVGAGI come from the germline V gene. The CDR3 is 12 residues long. Input material: CD4+ T cells from blood, cultured in vitro. The receptor's source is a human donor who had recovered from COVID-19. The V call is TRBV6-5, the J call TRBJ2-1; D tentatively fits TRBD1 or TRBD2 (5 bases each). CDR3 in amino acids: CASSYSGEKQFF. The CDR3 DNA reads TGTGCCAGCAGTTACTCGGGGGAGAAGCAGTTCTTC.